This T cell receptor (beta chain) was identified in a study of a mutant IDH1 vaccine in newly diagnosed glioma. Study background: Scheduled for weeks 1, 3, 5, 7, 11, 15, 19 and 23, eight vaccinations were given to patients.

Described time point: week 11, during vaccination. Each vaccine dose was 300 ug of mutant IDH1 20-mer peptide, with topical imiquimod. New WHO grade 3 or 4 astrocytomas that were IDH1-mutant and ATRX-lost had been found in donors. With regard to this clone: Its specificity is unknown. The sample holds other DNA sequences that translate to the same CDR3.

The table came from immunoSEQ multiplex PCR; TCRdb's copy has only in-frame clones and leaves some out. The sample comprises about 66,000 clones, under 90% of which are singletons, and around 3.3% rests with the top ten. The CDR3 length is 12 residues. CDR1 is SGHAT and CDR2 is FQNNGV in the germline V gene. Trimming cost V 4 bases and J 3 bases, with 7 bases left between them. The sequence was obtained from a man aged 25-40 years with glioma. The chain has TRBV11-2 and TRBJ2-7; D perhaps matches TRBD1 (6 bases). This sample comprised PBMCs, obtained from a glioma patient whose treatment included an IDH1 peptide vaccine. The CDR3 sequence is CASSSQGYEQYF. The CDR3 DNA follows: TGTGCCAGCAGCTCACAGGGCTACGAGCAGTACTTC.